These 15 T cell receptor beta chains came from one sample sequenced in a study of blood T cells in healthy people across ages. A second PCR of 7 to 11 cycles used a sample-barcoded 5' primer and a J-beta primer mix. Using its own MiXCR run on the 5' RACE reads, TCRdb lists one record per CDR3 protein. The table lists approximately 1.5 million distinct CDR3 sequences, roughly two fifths of them singletons. The specimen sequenced was blood. The source of these receptors is a young woman in good health.

The chain uses TRBV7-2 and TRBJ1-2; D may be TRBD1 (5 bases). The CDR3 extends over 16 amino acids. V shed 5 bases and J shed 3 bases, with 19 bases lying between them. From germline, CDR1 is SGHTA and CDR2 FQGNSA. The CDR3 is CASSLYSTRGDYGYTF. DNA for the CDR3: TGTGCCAGCAGCCTTTACAGTACTCGGGGGGACTATGGCTACACCTTC.

This clonotype has just a few counts. The CDR3 region has the DNA TGTGCCAGCAGCAAATCGGGAGGGGCTAAGTCAGAGACCCAGTACTTC. It specifies CASSKSGGAKSETQYF. The chain employs TRBV12-3 or TRBV12-4 and TRBJ2-5; 8 bases are shared with TRBD2. The CDR3 runs 16 residues. The ends lost 6 bases at V and 4 bases at J; junction bases unmatched: 13.

The chain carries TRBV29-1 and TRBJ1-2, with D hard to call. The germline V gene has CDR1 SQVTM and CDR2 ANQGSEA. Trimming took 4 bases from V and 0 from J, leaving 12 bases between them. The CDR3 totals 14 residues. This CDR3 reads CSVANRLTNYGYTF. As DNA, the CDR3 is TGCAGCGTTGCCAACAGATTAACTAACTATGGCTACACCTTC.

The sample holds a few counts of this clonotype. The V and J genes are TRBV14 and TRBJ2-5; TRBD1 aligns across 9 bases. CDR1 and CDR2 from the germline V gene are SGHDN and FVKESK. CDR3 length equals 16 residues. Germline trimming cut 5 bases from V and 1 base from J; bases unmatched to any gene: 8. This chain's CDR3 is CASSDDRGEIQETQYF. CDR3 DNA sequence: TGTGCCAGCAGCGACGACAGGGGGGAAATCCAAGAGACCCAGTACTTC. Variable domain in full (rest from reference TRBV14 and TRBJ2-5): EAGVTQFPSHSVIEKGQTVTLRCDPISGHDNLYWYRRVMGKEIKFLLHFVKESKQDESGMPNNRFLAERTGGTYSTLKVQPAELEDSGVYFCASSDDRGEIQETQYFGPGTRLLVL.

This sequence joins TRBV6-5 and TRBJ2-5; D is unclear. The germline V gene has CDR1 MNHEY and CDR2 SVGAGI. The V end was cut by 1 base, the J end by 2 bases, with 11 bases between. The CDR3 contains 15 residues. CDR3 in amino acids: CASSYFGDLQETQYF. The CDR3 DNA sequence: TGTGCCAGCAGTTACTTTGGAGATCTTCAAGAGACCCAGTACTTC.

Comment on this clonotype: One end of the junction is discordant with germline, which a read error may explain. The chain combines TRBV12-3 or TRBV12-4 with TRBJ2-5; the D call may be TRBD1 or TRBD2 (6 bases each). The CDR3 length is 13 residues. The CDR3 sequence is CAGRTGTAETQYF. CDR3 nucleotide sequence: TGTGCCGGCAGAACAGGGACTGCGGAGACCCAGTACTTC.

The chain joins TRBV20-1 to TRBJ1-4, with 7 bases matching TRBD1. This CDR3 has 12 amino acids. J gave up 7 bases and V 5 bases, and 4 bases lay outside the gene matches. In germline, CDR1 is DFQATT, CDR2 SNEGSKA (reference sequence). Here the CDR3 reads CSAGGQVEKLFF. CDR3 nucleotide sequence: TGCAGTGCTGGAGGACAGGTTGAAAAACTGTTTTTT.

As to this clonotype: At one of its ends the junction is not consistent with the germline gene, which may arise from a read error. V is TRBV28 and J is TRBJ1-1; 8 bases are shared with TRBD1. The germline V gene has CDR1 MDHEN and CDR2 SYDVKM. The CDR3 spans 13 residues. The CDR3 DNA is TGTGCCAGCAGAGACAGGGGTATCACTGAAGCTTTTTTT. Residues: CASRDRGITEAFF.

This clonotype was counted between two and nine times. CDR3: CASKRVNSYEQYF. Here the CDR3 DNA reads TGTGCCAGCAAGCGGGTCAACTCCTACGAGCAGTACTTC. The chain recombines TRBV6-2 or TRBV6-3 with TRBJ2-7; possible D gene TRBD2, 6 bases. CDR3 size: 13 residues. Deletions cut 7 bases from V and 0 bases from J, with 10 bases between. CDR1 and CDR2 (germline): MNHEY, SVGEGT.

The chain employs TRBV6-2 or TRBV6-3 and TRBJ1-5, with unresolved D. This CDR3 is built from 13 residues. Germline V lookup: CDR1 MNHEY, CDR2 SVGEGT. V was cut by 6 bases and J by 3 bases, with 9 bases left in between. The CDR3 sequence: CASRRDLNQPQHF. The CDR3 DNA sequence: TGTGCCAGCAGGAGGGATCTCAATCAGCCCCAGCATTTT.

The chain employs TRBV29-1 and TRBJ2-2; 10 bases agree with TRBD2. The CDR3 spans 15 residues. CDR1 SQVTM and CDR2 ANQGSEA come from the germline V gene. With 6 bases clipped from V and 4 bases from J, the junction kept 8 bases outside the gene matches. In DNA, the CDR3 is TGCAGCGTGACTAGCGGGTTGGGGCCCACCGGGGAGCTGTTTTTT. Translating gives CSVTSGLGPTGELFF.

The chain is built from TRBV4-3 and TRBJ2-3; D possibly corresponds to TRBD2 (5 bases). Germline V gene data show CDR1 as LGHNA and CDR2 as YSLEER. Between the trimmed V and J ends, which lost 2 bases and 6 bases, there was a span of 12 bases. CDR3 length: 14 residues. CDR3 DNA sequence: TGCGCCAGCAGCCAAACGGGGATGCACGATACGCAGTATTTT. It codes for CASSQTGMHDTQYF.

J is TRBJ1-2 and V is TRBV6-1, with 8 bases aligning to TRBD1. The CDR3 covers 18 residues. The V gene end was trimmed by 6 bases and the J gene end by 2 bases; junction bases not matched to a gene: 17. Germline CDR1 reads MNHNS; CDR2 reads SASEGT. The CDR3 region has the DNA TGTGCCAGCAGAGACCTCCAAGGACAGGGCGACCAGAACTATGGCTACACCTTC. Translating it yields CASRDLQGQGDQNYGYTF.

This clonotype was detected a few times. The gene calls are TRBV4-3 and TRBJ1-2, with D unclear. V dropped 1 base and J dropped 4 bases, with 13 bases sitting between them. This CDR3 has 15 amino acids. Germline V gene data show CDR1 as LGHNA and CDR2 as YSLEER. DNA of the CDR3: TGCGCCAGCAGCCAAGCTGCTGACGGGAGCTATGGCTACACCTTC. Translated, it gives CASSQAADGSYGYTF.

This clonotype was observed a handful of times. J is TRBJ1-6 and V is TRBV6-9, with 8 bases aligning to TRBD1. The J segment lost 4 bases and the V segment lost 0 bases, leaving 8 bases of the junction unmatched. Germline V gives CDR1 MNHGY, CDR2 SVAAGI. There are 18 residues in the CDR3. The CDR3 DNA follows: TGTGCCAGCAGTTATTCCCGCACAGGGGGTTTTTATAATTCACCCCTCCACTTT. Translating it yields CASSYSRTGGFYNSPLHF.